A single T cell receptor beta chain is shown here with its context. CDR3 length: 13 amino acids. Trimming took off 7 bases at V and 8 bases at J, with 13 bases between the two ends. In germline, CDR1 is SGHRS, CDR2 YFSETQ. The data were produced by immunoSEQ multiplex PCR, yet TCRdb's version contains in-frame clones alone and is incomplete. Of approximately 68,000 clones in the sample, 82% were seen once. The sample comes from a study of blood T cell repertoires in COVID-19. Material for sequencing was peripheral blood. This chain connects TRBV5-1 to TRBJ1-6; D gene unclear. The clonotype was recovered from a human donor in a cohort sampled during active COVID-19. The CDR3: CASWAGDHSPLHF. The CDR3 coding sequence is TGCGCCAGCTGGGCCGGGGATCATTCACCCCTCCACTTT.